One sample yielded the 19 T cell receptor beta chains listed below, sequenced in a study of shared clonotypes between healthy human individuals (TCRdb year 2020). Libraries were prepared through the immunoSEQ multiplex PCR assay. TCRdb took over this immuneACCESS table, retaining in-frame rearrangements with V and J assigned. Such tables are incomplete; in checked studies, under half of the missing clones stem from an unresolved V gene, and the remainder is unexplained. For this sample there are some 1,100,000 clones; more than 75% appear just once. The ten biggest clones cover more than 0.5% of the sample. The source material was memory CD4+ T cells from PBMCs. What the cell subset or site label conveys for this sample: CD45RA-negative fraction. These receptors originate from a man aged 18 to 30 in good health. Some clones in this sample may be carry-over from other donors' samples.

The V call is TRBV6-5, the J call TRBJ1-1; D remains ambiguous. The CDR3 is 13 amino acids. The V end lost 0 bases, the J end lost 6 bases, and 8 bases lay between the germline ends. Germline V gene data show CDR1 as MNHEY and CDR2 as SVGAGI. The CDR3 DNA follows: TGTGCCAGCAGTTACTCGGGAAGACCTGAAGCTTTCTTT. It translates to CASSYSGRPEAFF.

This chain uses TRBV7-9 with TRBJ2-3, with D maybe TRBD2 (6 bases). Germline V gene lookup returns CDR1 SEHNR and CDR2 FQNEAQ (reference sequence). V shed 5 bases and J shed 5 bases, with 20 bases lying between them. This CDR3 has 16 residues. CDR3 in amino acids: CASSPGRGRGLDTQYF. The CDR3, as DNA: TGTGCCAGCAGCCCAGGGCGGGGCCGAGGACTAGATACGCAGTATTTT.

The V and J genes are TRBV5-4 and TRBJ2-1; D is perhaps TRBD2 (6 bases). CDR1 is SGHNT, CDR2 YYREEE, per germline (reference sequence). V shed 6 bases and J shed 8 bases, with 18 bases lying between them. This CDR3 is 14 amino acids long. CDR3 in amino acids: CASMEGSGFYEQFF. The CDR3 region has the DNA TGTGCCAGCATGGAGGGTAGTGGGTTCTATGAGCAGTTCTTC.

The sample holds one count of this clone. The sample contains more than one DNA sequence encoding this CDR3. This rearrangement joins TRBV2 to TRBJ2-5, with 7 bases matching TRBD1. CDR1 is SNHLY, CDR2 FYNNEI, per germline. This CDR3 is 13 amino acids long. J gave up 1 base and V 6 bases, and 2 bases lay outside the gene matches. CDR3 amino acids: CASSRDSQETQYF. The CDR3 DNA follows: TGTGCCAGCAGCCGGGACAGCCAAGAGACCCAGTACTTC.

The J gene is TRBJ2-1, the V gene TRBV6-5; D is tentatively TRBD1 or TRBD2 (5 bases each). CDR3 length: 14 residues. The ends were cut back, 6 bases at V and 3 bases at J, with 12 bases in the middle. Looked up from germline, CDR1 is MNHEY and CDR2 is SVGAGI. The CDR3 nucleotides read TGTGCCAGCAGCCGGGGACCCTTCTACAATGAGCAGTTCTTC. It specifies CASSRGPFYNEQFF.

The chain recombines TRBV5-6 with TRBJ2-3; perhaps TRBD1 as D (6 bases). Trimming removed 4 bases at V and 0 bases at J, with 15 bases between. CDR1 and CDR2 (germline): SGHDT, YYEEEE. The CDR3 sequence is 16 residues long. In DNA form, the CDR3 reads TGTGCCAGCAGCCAACAGGGACACTCTAGCACAGATACGCAGTATTTT. The encoded protein is CASSQQGHSSTDTQYF.

The chain has TRBV7-9 and TRBJ2-1, with a tentative D call TRBD2 (6 bases). In germline, CDR1 is SEHNR, CDR2 FQNEAQ (reference sequence). Deletions cut 5 bases from V and 2 bases from J, with 10 bases between. The CDR3 covers 14 residues. The CDR3 coding sequence is TGTGCCAGCAGCCACGGCGGGACCTACAATGAGCAGTTCTTC. It codes for CASSHGGTYNEQFF.

This clone occurred once. The V call is TRBV27, the J call TRBJ1-1; TRBD1 matches at 7 bases. Germline trimming cut 5 bases from V and 4 bases from J; bases unmatched to any gene: 7. This CDR3 is built from 14 residues. Germline CDR1 reads MNHEY; CDR2 reads SMNVEV (reference sequence). The CDR3 nucleotides are TGTGCCAGCAGTCTAAACAGGGGCGGCACTGAAGCTTTCTTT. Its protein product is CASSLNRGGTEAFF.

This clone was observed at least ten times. CDR3 DNA sequence: TGCAGTGCTAAACTCGGCAGTGGCTACACCTTC. Its protein product is CSAKLGSGYTF. The V call is TRBV20-1, the J call TRBJ1-2; D gene ambiguous. This CDR3 is built from 11 residues. Germline V gene data show CDR1 as DFQATT and CDR2 as SNEGSKA (reference sequence). Trimming left V 4 bases short and J 7 bases short, with 10 bases between.

J is TRBJ2-1 and V is TRBV14; D call uncertain. The CDR3 contains 14 residues. Per the germline V gene, CDR1 is SGHDN and CDR2 is FVKESK. Deletions cut 6 bases from V and 7 bases from J, with 16 bases between. The CDR3 DNA reads as TGTGCCAGCAGACGGCCATCCAAACTGAATGAGCAGTTCTTC. This codes for CASRRPSKLNEQFF.

V and J are TRBV7-9 and TRBJ1-2, with 9 bases fitting TRBD1. V lost 5 bases and J lost 7; bases outside the gene matches: 14. There are 16 residues in the CDR3. Germline V gives CDR1 SEHNR, CDR2 FQNEAQ (reference sequence). CDR3 DNA: TGTGCCAGCAGCCTGGGCCCCGACAGGGGGGCGGCTGGCTACACCTTC. Translating it yields CASSLGPDRGAAGYTF.

CDR3 DNA: TGCGCCAGCAGCTTTGGCGGCGCCTCTGGAAACACCATATATTTT. It yields the protein CASSFGGASGNTIYF. The chain carries TRBV5-1 and TRBJ1-3; D gene uncertain. This CDR3 region has 15 residues. Trimming took 2 bases from V and 0 from J, leaving 9 bases between them. The germline CDR1 and CDR2 sequences are SGHRS and YFSETQ.

This chain links TRBV4-2 with TRBJ2-5; 10 bases are a match to TRBD2. The DNA end is more similar to TRBJ2-7, so the J call may be wrong. The CDR3 is made up of 17 amino acids. Germline values: CDR1 LGHNA, CDR2 YNFKEQ. The chain's CDR3 is CASSQDASGSPPYEQYF. As DNA, the CDR3 is TGTGCCAGCAGCCAAGATGCTAGCGGGAGCCCTCCCTACGAGCAGTACTTC.

This chain uses TRBV27 with TRBJ2-3; 9 positions match TRBD2. Germline V gene sequence: CDR1 MNHEY, CDR2 SMNVEV (reference sequence). V lost 5 bases and J lost 0; bases outside the gene matches: 6. The CDR3 spans 16 residues. CDR3 sequence reads: CASSRAGGLSTDTQYF. The CDR3 DNA reads as TGTGCCAGCAGTCGAGCGGGAGGACTGAGCACAGATACGCAGTATTTT.

Details on this clone: Other DNA sequences within the sample encode an identical CDR3. This rearrangement joins TRBV7-9 to TRBJ2-5; tentatively, D is TRBD2 (7 bases). This CDR3 has 13 residues. V dropped 5 bases and J dropped 5 bases, with 12 bases sitting between them. CDR1 SEHNR and CDR2 FQNEAQ come from the germline V gene (reference sequence). The DNA for the CDR3 is TGTGCCAGCAGCCTCGGGGGGCTGGAGACCCAGTACTTC. It codes for CASSLGGLETQYF.

Of note for this clone: This likely came from a read error, as a far larger clone is one base away. V and J are TRBV13 and TRBJ1-3; unclear D gene. V lost 3 bases to trimming and J lost 3 bases, with 3 bases between them. This CDR3 has 12 residues. Germline V gene lookup returns CDR1 PRHDT and CDR2 FYEKMQ (reference sequence). CDR3 residues: CASSLIGNTIYF. CDR3 coding DNA: TGTGCCAGCAGCTTGATTGGAAACACCATATATTTT. Based on the CDR3 plus reference TRBV13 and TRBJ1-3, the full variable domain is AAGVIQSPRHLIKEKRETATLKCYPIPRHDTVYWYQQGPGQDPQFLISFYEKMQSDKGSIPDRFSAQQFSDYHSELNMSSLELGDSALYFCASSLIGNTIYFGEGSWLTVV.

The rearrangement links TRBV7-9 to TRBJ1-3, with D perhaps matching TRBD1 (5 bases). The CDR3 runs 15 residues. The germline V gene encodes CDR1 SEHNR and CDR2 FQNEAQ (reference sequence). V gave up 6 bases and J gave up 0 bases, with 12 bases separating them. The CDR3 coding sequence is TGTGCCAGCAGTTCGAGGGGACCCTCTGGAAACACCATATATTTT. This codes for CASSSRGPSGNTIYF.

This chain connects TRBV7-7 to TRBJ2-3; D is unclear. The CDR3 has 13 amino acids. Germline V gene sequence: CDR1 SSHAT, CDR2 FNYEAQ (reference sequence). The V gene lost 5 bases and the J gene lost 4 bases, with 10 bases spanning the gap. The CDR3 reads CASSRTLADTQYF. The CDR3 region has the DNA TGTGCCAGCAGCCGGACCCTCGCAGATACGCAGTATTTT.

The chain combines TRBV11-2 with TRBJ2-5, with D possibly called TRBD1 or TRBD2 (5 bases each). CDR3 length equals 14 residues. Trimming cost V 5 bases and J 5 bases, with 15 bases left between them. The germline CDR1 and CDR2 sequences are SGHAT and FQNNGV. The CDR3 DNA reads TGTGCCAGCAGCCCCTCCGGGGCAAGGGAGACCCAGTACTTC. Translated, it gives CASSPSGARETQYF.